Sequencing of this T cell receptor (beta chain) was carried out in a study of CD8 T cells in ankylosing spondylitis listed by TCRdb under 2017. With respect to the entire study: The study profiled T cell receptor beta repertoires in healthy donors and ankylosing spondylitis patients to find disease-linked TCR variants. The full study cohort comprised some 27 ankylosing spondylitis patients and some 110 healthy donors. Samples of peripheral blood were taken, and for ankylosing spondylitis patients, synovial fluid was collected as well.

This clonotype was recorded a few times. The antigen this receptor binds is unknown. No much larger clonotype is one base removed from it; base qualities were not supplied. TCRdb lists the instrument as Illumina HiSeq 2500. Quantitative 5'-RACE with molecular barcodes was used to prepare TCR beta libraries. In the paper's pipeline: Disease-linked TCR variants were identified with a new computational method built on a probabilistic model of VDJ rearrangement. The public reads were run again by TCRdb, first through fastp at Q25 and then through MiXCR, and only productive beta chains were kept. Rows with a matching CDR3 protein are joined into one entry that keeps the most common DNA and genes. TCRdb's processing, not the authors', yielded these V and J calls. The sample table contains 150,000 to 250,000 distinct CDR3 sequences; only one count was recorded for 13% of them. The top ten clonotypes cover 16% of the sample.

Study-wide findings and limitations: Blood from ankylosing spondylitis patients appeared to be characterized by a TCR beta motif composed of eight highly homologous amino acid variants. The disease-linked clones were reported to be significantly enriched in matched synovial fluid samples from ankylosing spondylitis patients. Some motif variants had previously been reported in the synovial fluid and blood of reactive arthritis patients, which suggests shared mechanisms of disease initiation. The disease-linked clones had a CD8+ phenotype and were found at relatively low frequencies in peripheral blood.

The germline V gene encodes CDR1 KGHDR and CDR2 SFDVKD. The CDR3 contains 14 residues, cysteine and phenylalanine counted. The kept DNA is CDR3 alone, 42 bases in frame from the first base. Clipping removes 10 bases from V and 4 bases from J, with 10 as the unmatched junction base count. The chain joins TRBV24-1 to TRBJ2-3, with TRBD2 identical over 7 junction bases. The sequencing input was blood, either unsorted or a sorted T cell fraction (not recorded which). The source of this sequence is a male donor with ankylosing spondylitis or in good health (not recorded which). The CDR3 region has the sequence CATAEAGVSDTQYF. In nucleotides, the sequence is TGTGCCACAGCCGAGGCGGGAGTCTCAGATACGCAGTATTTT.